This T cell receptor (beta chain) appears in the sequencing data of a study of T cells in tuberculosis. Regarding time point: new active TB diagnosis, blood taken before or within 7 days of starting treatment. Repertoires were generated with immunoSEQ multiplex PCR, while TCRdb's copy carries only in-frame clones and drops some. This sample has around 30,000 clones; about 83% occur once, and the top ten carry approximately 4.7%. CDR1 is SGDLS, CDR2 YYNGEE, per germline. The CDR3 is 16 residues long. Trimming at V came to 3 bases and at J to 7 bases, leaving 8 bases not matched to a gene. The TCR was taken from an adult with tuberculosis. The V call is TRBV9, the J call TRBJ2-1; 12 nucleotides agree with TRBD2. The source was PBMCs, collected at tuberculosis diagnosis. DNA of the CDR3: TGTGCCAGCAGCGAACTACTAGCGGGGGGCAGTAATGAGCAGTTCTTC. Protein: CASSELLAGGSNEQFF.